The 5 T cell receptor beta chains in this list originate from one sample, sequenced in a study of blood T cells in healthy people across ages. A sample-barcoded 5' primer and a J-beta primer mix were used in a second PCR of roughly 7 to 12 cycles. TCRdb recomputed calls from the 5' RACE reads with MiXCR, one row per CDR3 protein. The sample has hundreds of thousands of distinct CDR3 sequences, more than 45% seen once. The sequenced sample was blood. These receptors were collected from a man under 40 in good health.

This clonotype occurred once. This rearrangement joins TRBV11-3 to TRBJ2-1; either TRBD1 or TRBD2 may fit D (5 bases each). The germline gives CDR1 SGHNT, CDR2 YENEEA. The CDR3 has 16 residues. The V gene lost 1 base and the J gene lost 7 bases, with 17 bases spanning the gap. The CDR3 region has the DNA TGTGCCAGCAGCTTAGCCGGGACGGTGGGTCTGAATGAGCAGTTCTTC. Amino acid sequence: CASSLAGTVGLNEQFF.

On this clonotype itself: A read error may produce the germline difference seen at one junction end. The chain combines TRBV6-6 with TRBJ2-7; no reliable D call. The length of the CDR3 is 16 residues. Per germline, CDR1 MNHNY and CDR2 SVGAGI (reference sequence). The CDR3 sequence is CASSPFVGSRSFEQYF. The CDR3 nucleotides are TGTGCCAGCAGTCCCTTCGTGGGCAGCCGATCCTTCGAGCAGTACTTC.

The chain links TRBV6-4 to TRBJ2-4; no clear D. This CDR3 is 14 amino acids long. The germline V gene has CDR1 MRHNA and CDR2 SNTAGT. V was trimmed by 0 bases and J by 8 bases, leaving 11 bases between them. The CDR3 loop is CASSDSPPGYIQYF. CDR3 DNA: TGTGCCAGCAGTGACTCCCCCCCCGGATACATTCAGTACTTC.

This clonotype was counted only a few times. V usage is TRBV6-6 and J usage is TRBJ2-7, with 7 bases matching TRBD1. V shed 6 bases and J 0 bases; nucleotides not matched to a gene: 11. The CDR3 sequence is 16 residues long. CDR1 is MNHNY and CDR2 is SVGAGI in the germline V gene (reference sequence). The CDR3 DNA is TGTGCCAGCAGCCGACGAGGACAGGCGAGCTCCTACGAGCAGTACTTC. Amino acids: CASSRRGQASSYEQYF.

CDR3 DNA: TGTGCCAGCAGTGAATATGGCTACACCTTC. It encodes CASSEYGYTF. This chain links TRBV2 with TRBJ1-2; no clear D. From germline, CDR1 is SNHLY and CDR2 FYNNEI. This CDR3 is built from 10 residues. The V gene lost 2 bases and the J gene lost 5 bases, with 0 bases spanning the gap.